This T cell receptor beta chain was identified during a study of T cell clonality in common variable immunodeficiency. Findings and limits, study-wide: Shared TCRbeta clones were fewer between CVID subjects than controls. Fewer deletions and N-nucleotide insertions were reportedly seen in common variable immunodeficiency TCR beta sequences. TCRbeta clonality was increased in CVID versus healthy controls.

Blood samples were heparinized, 5 to 8 ml per donor. About this clone: The antigen is not known. The sequenced fragment ends 3 residues before the CDR3 boundary, so the rest is inferred from the germline J gene.

Germline assignment: CDR1 SGHTA and CDR2 FQGNSA. V was pared by 6 bases and J by 8 bases, with 17 bases between. The CDR3 has 14 residues. Profiled with immunoSEQ multiplex PCR; TCRdb holds only in-frame clones, not every one. The record shows tens of thousands of clones for this sample, with no singletons present. The receptor was derived from a person aged 18 to 70 in good health. The chain employs TRBV7-2 and TRBJ2-1; maybe TRBD1 (5 bases). Sequenced input: peripheral blood mononuclear cells. Incomplete CDR3 DNA: TGTGCCAGCAGTCCCGCTGAAGGGGCCGATGAG. Encoded protein: CASSPAEGADE. The entire CDR3 reads CASSPAEGADEQFF.